This T cell receptor beta chain originates from a study of blood T cell repertoires in COVID-19. Study as a whole: Cohort 3 recovered donors had two negative PCRs, clearance, or symptom resolution. COVID-19 samples from acute and convalescent phases originated in the United States, Italy and Spain.

TCRdb keeps only in-frame clones here, not all; method: immunoSEQ multiplex PCR. The sample yields 330,000 or so clones, about 87% seen once. Participant age was about 18 to 89 years, and participants resided in fewer than 30 US areas. CDR1 and CDR2 (germline): SEHNR, FQNEAQ (reference sequence). The CDR3 spans 16 residues. The V and J ends lost 0 bases and 7 bases, in that order; junction bases with no gene match: 5. The chain employs TRBV7-9 and TRBJ2-1; 11 positions agree with TRBD2. This clonotype was obtained from a man aged 40-49 years in a cohort exposed to, infected with or recovered from COVID-19 (not recorded which). What was sequenced was PBMCs or T cells enriched from blood (not recorded which). CDR3 amino acids: CASSLALRTSGNEQFF. The DNA of the CDR3 is TGTGCCAGCAGCTTAGCGCTTAGGACTAGCGGGAATGAGCAGTTCTTC.